Included here is one TCR beta chain sequence, with context. Antigen specificity is unknown. The sample comes from a study of cytomegalovirus exposure and HLA in healthy donors. General study points: Analysis was carried out at a later point, and it linked a missense DCLRE1C variant to TCR beta V- and J-gene trimming. The authors enumerated 150 to 200 TCR beta chains as linked to cytomegalovirus.

13 Jbeta primers and 60 Vbeta primers were used for the PCR. Per the original methods: In a later analysis, 10 million to 11 million of some 80 million unique beta chains occurred in at least two donors. Assay used: immunoSEQ multiplex PCR; TCRdb lists only in-frame clones, some missing. Clonal size and the V and J genes are those of that table, whereas D and trimming came from the DNA. The sample gives under 200,000 clones, 60% to 85% of which show up once; under 7.5% is in the top ten. Sequencing was done on a sample of PBMCs. The receptor's source is a man in his forties in good health and CMV-seronegative.

The CDR3, as DNA: TGTGCCAGCAGGGATGTTCGGGGGGGAGTGGACACTGAAGCTTTCTTT. As protein: CASRDVRGGVDTEAFF. V usage is TRBV5-4 and J usage is TRBJ1-1; D is possibly TRBD1 (5 bases). Germline V CDR1 and CDR2: SGHNT, YYREEE (reference sequence). V lost 5 bases to trimming and J lost 3 bases, with 20 bases between them. This CDR3 is built from 16 residues.